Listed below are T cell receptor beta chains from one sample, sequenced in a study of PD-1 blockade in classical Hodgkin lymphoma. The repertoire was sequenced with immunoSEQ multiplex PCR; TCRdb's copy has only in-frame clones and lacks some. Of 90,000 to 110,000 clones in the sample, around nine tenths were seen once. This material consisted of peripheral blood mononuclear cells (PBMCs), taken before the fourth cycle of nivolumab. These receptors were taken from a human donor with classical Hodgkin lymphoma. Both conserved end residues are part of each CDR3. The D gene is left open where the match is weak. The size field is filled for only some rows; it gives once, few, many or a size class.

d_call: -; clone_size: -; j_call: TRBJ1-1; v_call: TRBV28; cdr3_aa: CASHTGGVNTEAFF; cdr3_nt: TGTGCCAGTCATACGGGGGGGGTTAACACTGAAGCTTTCTTT
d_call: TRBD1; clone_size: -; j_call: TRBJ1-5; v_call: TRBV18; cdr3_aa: CASSPGTGDQPQHF; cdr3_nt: TGTGCCAGCTCACCCGGGACAGGCGATCAGCCCCAGCATTTT
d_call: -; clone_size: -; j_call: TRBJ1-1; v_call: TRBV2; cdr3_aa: CASTPWENTEAFF; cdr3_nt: TGTGCCAGCACCCCGTGGGAGAACACTGAAGCTTTCTTT
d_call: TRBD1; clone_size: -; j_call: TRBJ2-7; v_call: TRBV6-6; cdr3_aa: CASSYSGDREYEQYF; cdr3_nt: TGTGCCAGCAGTTACTCGGGGGACAGGGAATACGAGCAGTACTTC
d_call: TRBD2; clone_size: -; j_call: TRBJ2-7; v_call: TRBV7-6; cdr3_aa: CASSLEAGGSHEQYF; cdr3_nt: TGTGCCAGCAGCTTAGAAGCGGGAGGGAGTCACGAGCAGTACTTC
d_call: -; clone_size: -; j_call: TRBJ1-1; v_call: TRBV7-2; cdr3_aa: CASSLVSGFGEAFF; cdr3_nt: TGTGCCAGCAGCTTAGTTTCAGGGTTTGGTGAAGCTTTCTTT
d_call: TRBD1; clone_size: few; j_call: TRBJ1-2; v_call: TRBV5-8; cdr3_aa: CASSLQGAIGYTF; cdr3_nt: TGTGCCAGCAGCTTGCAGGGGGCGATTGGCTACACCTTC
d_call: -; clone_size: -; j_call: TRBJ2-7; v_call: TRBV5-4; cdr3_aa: CASGGQGYEQYF; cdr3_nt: TGTGCCAGCGGGGGTCAGGGATACGAGCAGTACTTC
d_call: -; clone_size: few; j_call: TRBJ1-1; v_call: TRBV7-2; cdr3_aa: CASSFATARPEAFF; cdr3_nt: TGTGCCAGCAGCTTCGCCACAGCCAGGCCTGAAGCTTTCTTT
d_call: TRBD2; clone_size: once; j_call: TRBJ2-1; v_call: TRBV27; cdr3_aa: CASSLSRTSGRHNEQFF; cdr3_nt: TGTGCCAGCAGTTTATCGAGGACTAGCGGGAGGCACAATGAGCAGTTCTTC
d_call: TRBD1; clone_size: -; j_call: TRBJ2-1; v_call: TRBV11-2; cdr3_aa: CASSRPTGGDEQFF; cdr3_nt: TGTGCCAGCAGCCGCCCGACAGGGGGGGATGAGCAGTTCTTC
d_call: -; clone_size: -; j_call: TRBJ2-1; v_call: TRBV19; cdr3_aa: CASSIDLGYNEQFF; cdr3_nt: TGTGCCAGTAGTATAGATCTTGGGTACAATGAGCAGTTCTTC
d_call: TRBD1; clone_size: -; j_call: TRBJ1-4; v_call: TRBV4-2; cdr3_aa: CASSSDRLNEKLFF; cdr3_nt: TGTGCCAGCAGCTCGGACAGGCTGAATGAAAAACTGTTTTTT
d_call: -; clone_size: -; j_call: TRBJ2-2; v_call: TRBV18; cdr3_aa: CASSPSTGDTGELFF; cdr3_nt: TGTGCCAGCTCACCTTCGACAGGAGACACCGGGGAGCTGTTTTTT
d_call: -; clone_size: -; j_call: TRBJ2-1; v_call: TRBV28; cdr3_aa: CASSQTRNDYNEQFF; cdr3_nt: TGTGCCAGCAGTCAGACTCGGAACGATTACAATGAGCAGTTCTTC
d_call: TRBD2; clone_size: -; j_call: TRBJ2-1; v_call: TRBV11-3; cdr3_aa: CASSLGSSGTSEQFF; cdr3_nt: TGTGCCAGCAGCTTAGGGTCTAGCGGGACCTCGGAACAGTTCTTC
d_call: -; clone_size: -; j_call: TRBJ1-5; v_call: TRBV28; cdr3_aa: CASSLVGASNQPQHF; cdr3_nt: TGTGCCAGCAGTTTAGTAGGGGCCAGCAATCAGCCCCAGCATTTT
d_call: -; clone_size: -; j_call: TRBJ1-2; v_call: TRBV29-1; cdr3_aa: CSALGGREKGYTF; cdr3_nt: TGCAGCGCTCTTGGGGGGCGAGAGAAGGGCTACACCTTC
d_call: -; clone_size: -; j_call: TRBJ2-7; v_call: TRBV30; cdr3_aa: CAWRSKGSSYEQYF; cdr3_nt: TGTGCCTGGAGATCAAAAGGGAGCTCCTACGAGCAGTACTTC
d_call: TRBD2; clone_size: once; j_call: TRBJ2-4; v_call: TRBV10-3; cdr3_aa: CAISPGLAGGQNIQYF; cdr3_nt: TGTGCCATCAGTCCTGGACTAGCGGGAGGGCAAAACATTCAGTACTTC
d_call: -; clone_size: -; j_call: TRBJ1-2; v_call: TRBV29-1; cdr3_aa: CSVEVQIYGYTF; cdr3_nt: TGCAGCGTTGAAGTCCAGATCTATGGCTACACCTTC
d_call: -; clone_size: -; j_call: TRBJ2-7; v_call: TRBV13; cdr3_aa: CASSDSYEQYF; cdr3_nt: TGTGCCAGCAGCGACAGCTACGAGCAGTACTTC
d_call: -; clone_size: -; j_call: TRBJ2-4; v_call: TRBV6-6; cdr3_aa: CASSSRDPAKNIQYF; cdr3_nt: TGTGCCAGCAGTTCAAGGGATCCGGCCAAAAACATTCAGTACTTC
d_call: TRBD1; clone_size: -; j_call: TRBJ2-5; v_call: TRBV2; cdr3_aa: CASRAQTGRETQYF; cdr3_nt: TGTGCCAGCAGAGCTCAGACAGGGCGAGAGACCCAGTACTTC
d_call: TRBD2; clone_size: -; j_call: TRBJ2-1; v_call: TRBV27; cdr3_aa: CASHRASGIKSYNEQFF; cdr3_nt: TGTGCCTCCCACCGAGCTAGCGGGATTAAATCCTACAATGAGCAGTTCTTC
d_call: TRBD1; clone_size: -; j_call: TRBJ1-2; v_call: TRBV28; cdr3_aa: CASSFRDRASYGYTF; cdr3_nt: TGTGCCAGCAGTTTCCGGGACAGGGCCTCCTATGGCTACACCTTC
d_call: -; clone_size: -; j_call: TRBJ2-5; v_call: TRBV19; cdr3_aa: CASSAGPGETQYF; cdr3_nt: TGTGCCAGTAGTGCGGGCCCGGGGGAGACCCAGTACTTC
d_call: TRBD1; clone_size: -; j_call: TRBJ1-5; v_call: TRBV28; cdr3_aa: CASSYPTGQGGQPQHF; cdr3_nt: TGTGCCAGCAGTTACCCAACGGGACAGGGAGGTCAGCCCCAGCATTTT
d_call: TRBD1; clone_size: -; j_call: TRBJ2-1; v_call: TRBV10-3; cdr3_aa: CAISDSGGSYNEQFF; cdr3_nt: TGTGCCATCAGTGACTCAGGGGGCTCCTACAATGAGCAGTTCTTC
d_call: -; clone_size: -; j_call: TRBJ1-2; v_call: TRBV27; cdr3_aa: CASSASLRVGYTF; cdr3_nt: TGTGCCAGCAGTGCCAGCCTCAGGGTTGGCTACACCTTC
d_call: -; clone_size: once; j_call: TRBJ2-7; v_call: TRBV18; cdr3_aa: CASSPFEGYEQYF; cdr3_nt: TGTGCCAGCTCACCATTCGAAGGGTACGAGCAGTACTTC
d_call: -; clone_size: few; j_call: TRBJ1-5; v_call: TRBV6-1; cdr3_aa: CASSEGPSNQPQHF; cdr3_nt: TGTGCCAGCAGTGAGGGTCCTTCCAATCAGCCCCAGCATTTT
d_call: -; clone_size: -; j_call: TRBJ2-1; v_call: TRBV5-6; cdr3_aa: CASSLDVGRTYNEQFF; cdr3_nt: TGTGCCAGCAGCTTGGACGTCGGGAGAACCTACAATGAGCAGTTCTTC